The entry that follows covers one T cell receptor beta chain sequence. Antigen specificity is unknown. CDR3 size: 16 residues. The J segment lost 8 bases and the V segment lost 0 bases, leaving 8 bases of the junction unmatched. CDR1 and CDR2 from the germline V gene are SGHTA and FQGNSA. TCRB transcripts that were expressed got sequenced, as all of the isolated RNA had been reverse transcribed. The assay was immunoSEQ multiplex PCR, and TCRdb's table has in-frame clones only and misses some. Of about 260,000 clones in the sample, around 20% were seen once. Staining for CD45RO/CCR7/CD25/CD127/CD95/CD27 allowed sorting of CD4+ naive, central memory, regulatory and stem cell-like memory cells. The data stem from a study of beta chain features in type 1 diabetes. Study observations and caveats: Amplification by PCR could prefer shorter templates, with the same effect in patients and controls. Unsettled here was the matter of whether HLA type influences TCRB rearrangement. At VDJ recombination sites, type 1 diabetes patients had fewer insertions and more deleted nucleotides. Shorter TCRB CDR3s, moderately but significantly so, were found in Type 1 diabetes patients in all four CD4+ subsets.

The chain recombines TRBV7-2 with TRBJ2-1; 9 bases are a match to TRBD2. The receptor comes from a woman in her thirties or forties with type 1 diabetes. Material for sequencing was naive CD4+ T cells from blood. The CDR3 coding sequence is TGTGCCAGCAGCTTAGCCGGGCGGGAGGGCCAGGATGAGCAGTTCTTC. Translated, it gives CASSLAGREGQDEQFF.